This TCR beta chain was captured by sequencing in a study of blood T cell repertoires in COVID-19. This CDR3 is 15 amino acids long. Germline loops: CDR1 KGHSH, CDR2 LQKENI. V shed 3 bases, J shed 6 bases, and the junction held 6 bases outside the gene matches. Methods used by the authors: Nucleated cell counts were estimated from reference gene primer amplification. Profiling relied on immunoSEQ multiplex PCR, and the TCRdb table lists in-frame clones only, not all of them. The V and J calls and the clone size are those of that table, but D and trimming were determined from the DNA. The sample includes 87,000 or so clones, around 90% of them seen just once. By sample share, this clone is medium-sized.

The V and J genes are TRBV18 and TRBJ1-2, with 11 nucleotides matching TRBD1. Material for sequencing was peripheral blood. The TCR sequence derives from an elderly man with acute or convalescent COVID-19. The CDR3 is CASSPPGQGEHGYTF. The CDR3 coding sequence is TGTGCCAGCTCACCTCCGGGACAGGGGGAGCATGGCTACACCTTC.